These 14 T cell receptor beta chains came from one sample sequenced in a study of T cell responses to AZD1222 COVID-19 vaccine. Sequencing used immunoSEQ multiplex PCR; TCRdb keeps in-frame clones, though not all of them. The data show 160,000 or so clones, 70% to 90% seen once. The sample here was peripheral blood, taken 28 days after the second AZD1222 dose. The receptor source for this set is an adult who received the AZD1222 COVID-19 vaccine.

The chain has TRBV2 and TRBJ1-4, with a possible D match to TRBD1 (5 bases). V lost 7 bases to trimming and J lost 1 base, with 13 bases between them. CDR1 and CDR2 (germline): SNHLY, FYNNEI. The CDR3 has 15 amino acids. The CDR3 DNA reads as TGTGCCAGCAACCGGGACGGTGAAACTAATGAAAAACTGTTTTTT. This gives the protein CASNRDGETNEKLFF.

CDR3 loop: CASSGRGGSAYGYTF. The CDR3 DNA follows: TGTGCCAGTAGTGGACGCGGAGGCTCGGCTTATGGCTACACCTTC. V and J are TRBV19 and TRBJ1-2, with D uncertain. CDR1 is LNHDA and CDR2 is SQIVND in the germline V gene (reference sequence). CDR3 size: 15 residues. Deletions cut 5 bases from V and 5 bases from J, with 18 bases between.

This chain links TRBV18 with TRBJ2-7; D remains unclear. The CDR3 consists of 15 residues. Germline CDR1 KGHSH, CDR2 LQKENI. V lost 0 bases to trimming and J lost 0 bases, with 9 bases between them. CDR3 loop: CASSPPWGTSYEQYF. The CDR3 coding sequence is TGTGCCAGCTCACCACCGTGGGGAACCTCCTACGAGCAGTACTTC.

This chain links TRBV28 with TRBJ2-2; perhaps TRBD2 as D (6 bases). Germline-derived CDR1 and CDR2 are MDHEN and SYDVKM. The CDR3 has 14 residues. V lost 2 bases and J 6 bases, leaving 10 bases between the germline ends. DNA for the CDR3: TGTGCCAGCAGTTTAGTTGGGGGGTCCGGGGAGCTGTTTTTT. Translation gives CASSLVGGSGELFF.

The chain is built from TRBV19 and TRBJ1-2; D possibly corresponds to TRBD1 (6 bases). The CDR3 loop spans 13 amino acids. Looked up from germline, CDR1 is LNHDA and CDR2 is SQIVND (reference sequence). With 5 bases removed from V and 6 bases from J, the gap between germline ends came to 13 bases. In DNA, the CDR3 is TGTGCCAGTAGTTCACTGCACAGGGATGGCTACACCTTC. It codes for CASSSLHRDGYTF. Filled out from reference TRBV19 and TRBJ1-2, the complete variable domain reads DGGITQSPKYLFRKEGQNVTLSCEQNLNHDAMYWYRQDPGQGLRLIYYSQIVNDFQKGDIAEGYSVSREKKESFPLTVTSAQKNPTAFYLCASSSLHRDGYTFGSGTRLTVV.

The rearrangement links TRBV19 to TRBJ2-7; D not resolved. V gave up 5 bases and J gave up 3 bases, with 11 bases separating them. The CDR3 sequence is 13 residues long. The germline CDR1 and CDR2 sequences are LNHDA and SQIVND (reference sequence). CDR3 in DNA: TGTGCCAGTAGTCAACAGATAATCTACGAGCAGTACTTC. Translation gives CASSQQIIYEQYF. Using reference TRBV19 and TRBJ2-7 for the parts outside the CDR3, the full variable domain is DGGITQSPKYLFRKEGQNVTLSCEQNLNHDAMYWYRQDPGQGLRLIYYSQIVNDFQKGDIAEGYSVSREKKESFPLTVTSAQKNPTAFYLCASSQQIIYEQYFGPGTRLTVT.

The chain combines TRBV6-1 with TRBJ2-1; D is unclear. Trimming left V 1 base short and J 6 bases short, with 7 bases between. The length of the CDR3 is 13 residues. CDR1 and CDR2 (germline): MNHNS, SASEGT. DNA of the CDR3: TGTGCCAGCAGTGAAGGAGTGAGCAATGAGCAGTTCTTC. It encodes CASSEGVSNEQFF.

V is TRBV3-1 (or the pseudogene TRBV3-2) and J is TRBJ1-2; unclear D gene. This CDR3 comprises 12 residues. Germline CDR1 reads LGHDT; CDR2 reads YNNKEL (reference sequence). Between the trimmed V and J ends, which lost 0 bases and 8 bases, there was a span of 7 bases. As DNA, the CDR3 is TGTGCCAGCAGCCAAGACACGCGCGGCTACACCTTC. Protein: CASSQDTRGYTF.

The chain is built from TRBV5-1 and TRBJ2-1, with a tentative D call TRBD2 (5 bases). Germline CDR1 is SGHRS and CDR2 is YFSETQ. V lost 0 bases to trimming and J lost 7 bases, with 14 bases between them. This CDR3 has 15 amino acids. The CDR3 nucleotides read TGCGCCAGCAGCTTGGGGTTGGGTTCGGGGAATGAGCAGTTCTTC. Translating gives CASSLGLGSGNEQFF.

The rearrangement links TRBV19 to TRBJ1-6; 9 nucleotides align to TRBD1. The CDR3 contains 16 residues. V lost 0 bases to trimming and J lost 3 bases; unmatched junction nucleotides: 0. CDR1 and CDR2 from the germline V gene are LNHDA and SQIVND (reference sequence). This CDR3 reads CASSIETGGYNSPLHF. In DNA, the CDR3 is TGTGCCAGTAGTATAGAGACAGGGGGCTATAATTCACCCCTCCACTTT.

The chain has TRBV2 and TRBJ1-5; TRBD1 aligns across 9 bases. This CDR3 spans 13 amino acids. V was clipped by 4 bases and J by 5 bases; unmatched bases: 0. CDR1 and CDR2 (germline): SNHLY, FYNNEI. CDR3 loop: CASSGTGDQPQHF. The CDR3 nucleotides read TGTGCCAGCAGTGGGACAGGGGATCAGCCCCAGCATTTT.

The rearrangement uses TRBV19 and TRBJ1-5; 7 nucleotides line up with TRBD1. This CDR3 contains 13 residues. CDR1 and CDR2 from the germline V gene are LNHDA and SQIVND (reference sequence). The V gene end was trimmed by 5 bases and the J gene end by 6 bases; junction bases not matched to a gene: 4. The CDR3 region is CASSQDRAQPQHF. The CDR3 region has the DNA TGTGCCAGTAGTCAAGACAGGGCTCAGCCCCAGCATTTT.

J is TRBJ2-1 and V is TRBV4-3; D remains unclear. V was pared by 0 bases and J by 7 bases, with 16 bases between. The length of the CDR3 is 16 residues. Germline-derived CDR1 and CDR2 are LGHNA and YSLEER. The CDR3 DNA reads as TGCGCCAGCAGCCAAGACCGGGTCCCCCTCAAGAATGAGCAGTTCTTC. Its protein is CASSQDRVPLKNEQFF.

V and J are TRBV19 and TRBJ1-4, with unresolved D. V was trimmed by 3 bases and J by 4 bases, leaving 9 bases between them. The CDR3 runs to 14 residues. CDR1 is LNHDA and CDR2 is SQIVND in the germline V gene (reference sequence). CDR3 sequence reads: CASSMWQDNEKLFF. The CDR3 DNA sequence: TGTGCCAGTAGTATGTGGCAGGATAATGAAAAACTGTTTTTT.